Listed here are 32 T cell receptor beta chains from one sample, sequenced in a study of molecular identifiers for immune sequencing clone quantification. One entry per CDR3 protein, called by TCRdb with MiXCR from the PCR reads. The table has a few hundred thousand distinct CDR3 sequences, roughly 23% seen once. The sequenced sample consisted of naive CD8+ T cells from blood, with Jurkat cell RNA spiked in. Subset noted: FACS-sorted CD8+CD4-CCR7+CD45RA+ naive T cells. These receptors were taken from a human donor in good health. Some libraries in this study had Jurkat cell RNA spiked in.

For this clonotype: A much larger clone lies one base from this, so it may be a read error. V and J are TRBV5-6 and TRBJ2-1; D uncertain. The germline V gene encodes CDR1 SGHDT and CDR2 YYEEEE. V lost 3 bases and J lost 9, with 10 bases in between. The CDR3 has 12 amino acids. The CDR3 DNA reads TGTGCCAGCAGCTCCCAGAACAGTGAGCAGTTCTTC. Amino acids: CASSSQNSEQFF.

This clonotype was seen many times. The V and J genes are TRBV7-8 and TRBJ1-5; D is unclear. Per germline, CDR1 SGHVS and CDR2 FQNEAQ. The CDR3 is made up of 16 amino acids. Trimming removed 1 base from V and 7 bases from J, with 17 bases in between. The DNA for the CDR3 is TGTGCCAGCAGCTTAGTTTTCGACCCTCCGGGGCAGCCCCAGCATTTT. It encodes CASSLVFDPPGQPQHF.

Worth noting for this clonotype: A junction boundary mismatches the germline segment, possibly from a read error. CDR3 in amino acids: CASSQVQYSDQPQHF. The CDR3 DNA reads as TGCGCCAGCAGCCAGGTCCAGTATAGCGATCAGCCCCAGCATTTT. This rearrangement joins TRBV4-1 to TRBJ1-5; D is undetermined. There are 15 residues in the CDR3. The V gene's germline CDR1 is MGHRA and CDR2 YSYEKL.

The rearrangement links TRBV30 to TRBJ1-6, with 12 bases matching TRBD1. Germline CDR1 GTSNPN, CDR2 SVGIG (reference sequence). The CDR3 loop spans 18 amino acids. J gave up 0 bases and V 2 bases, and 5 bases lay outside the gene matches. CDR3 loop: CAWSPGQGASSYNSPLHF. Here the CDR3 DNA reads TGTGCCTGGAGTCCGGGACAGGGGGCTAGCTCCTATAATTCACCCCTCCACTTT.

This clonotype was observed once. It may be a read error: a sequence one base away is much more abundant. The CDR3 is CASSSGHLNTETFF. The CDR3 DNA follows: TGTGCCAGCAGCTCTGGACACCTGAACACTGAAACTTTCTTT. The chain recombines TRBV7-8 with TRBJ1-1, with D maybe TRBD1 (5 bases). The V gene's germline CDR1 is SGHVS and CDR2 FQNEAQ. This CDR3 spans 14 amino acids.

This clonotype was seen at least ten times. The rearrangement uses TRBV29-1 and TRBJ1-1; 7 nucleotides align to TRBD1. Germline assignment: CDR1 SQVTM and CDR2 ANQGSEA. The CDR3 loop spans 13 amino acids. Germline trimming cut 6 bases from V and 0 bases from J; bases unmatched to any gene: 4. The CDR3: CSVTGAMNTEAFF. DNA of the CDR3: TGCAGCGTCACAGGGGCGATGAACACTGAAGCTTTCTTT.

The gene calls are TRBV7-6 and TRBJ2-1, with 16 bases lining up with TRBD2. The length of the CDR3 is 23 residues. CDR1 is SGHVS and CDR2 is FNYEAQ in the germline V gene. After removal of 0 bases from V and 9 bases from J, the junction contained 23 bases not matched to a gene. The CDR3 region has the DNA TGTGCCAGCAGCTTAGCGGGACAGATTATCCCCGGGACTAGCGGGAGGGCCTTAGGTGAGCAGTTCTTC. Translated: CASSLAGQIIPGTSGRALGEQFF.

At least ten counts were recorded for this clonotype. The CDR3 is CSARDPQGGTNTGELFF. As DNA, the CDR3 is TGCAGTGCTAGAGATCCCCAGGGCGGGACCAACACCGGGGAGCTGTTTTTT. This chain uses TRBV20-1 with TRBJ2-2; perhaps TRBD2 as D (6 bases). V shed 0 bases and J shed 2 bases, with 16 bases lying between them. The CDR3 is 17 residues long. From germline, CDR1 is DFQATT and CDR2 SNEGSKA (reference sequence).

There are a few counts of this clonotype. This chain connects TRBV9 to TRBJ2-1; 8 nucleotides line up with TRBD2. CDR3 length: 14 residues. Unmatched junction bases numbered 10, after V lost 7 bases and J lost 7 bases. Germline CDR1 and CDR2: SGDLS and YYNGEE. This chain's CDR3 is CASAPRLAWNEQFF. CDR3 in DNA: TGTGCCAGCGCCCCGAGACTAGCGTGGAATGAGCAGTTCTTC.

This clonotype was found a few times. The J gene is TRBJ2-5, the V gene TRBV11-3; 11 positions match TRBD1. There are 15 residues in the CDR3. The J segment lost 3 bases and the V segment lost 2 bases, leaving 2 bases of the junction unmatched. The germline V gene encodes CDR1 SGHNT and CDR2 YENEEA. DNA for the CDR3: TGTGCCAGCAGCTTAAGGACAGGGGGCGAAGAGACCCAGTACTTC. It yields the protein CASSLRTGGEETQYF.

Turning to this clonotype: One base away lies a much larger clone, so this may be a sequencing read error. The V call is TRBV4-3, the J call TRBJ2-7; possibly TRBD1 or TRBD2 for D (6 bases each). CDR1 LGHNA and CDR2 YSLEER come from the germline V gene. The CDR3 loop spans 14 amino acids. CDR3 residues: CASGQGRGLYEQYF. For the CDR3, the DNA is TGCGCCAGCGGCCAAGGCCGGGGGCTCTACGAGCAGTACTTC.

This chain joins TRBV3-1 and TRBJ2-3; maybe TRBD2 (6 bases). CDR1 and CDR2 (germline): LGHDT, YNNKEL (reference sequence). V shed 7 bases and J shed 0 bases, with 11 bases lying between them. This CDR3 is built from 14 residues. CDR3 residues: CASNRGTSTDTQYF. As DNA, the CDR3 is TGTGCCAGCAACCGGGGGACTAGCACAGATACGCAGTATTTT.

The genes are TRBV9 and TRBJ2-2; the D is unclear. In germline, CDR1 is SGDLS, CDR2 YYNGEE. The CDR3 consists of 17 residues. V lost 4 bases and J 0 bases, leaving 16 bases between the germline ends. The CDR3 sequence is CASSRNFVGPNTGELFF. The CDR3 region has the DNA TGTGCCAGCAGCAGAAACTTCGTGGGCCCGAACACCGGGGAGCTGTTTTTT.

In its sample, this clonotype was seen a few times. This rearrangement joins TRBV18 to TRBJ2-3, with D possibly TRBD1 on 5 matching bases. This CDR3 is 13 amino acids long. V lost 2 bases to trimming and J lost 5 bases, with 8 bases between them. The germline CDR1 and CDR2 sequences are KGHSH and LQKENI. The CDR3 loop reads CASSPWGEDTQYF. The DNA of the CDR3 is TGTGCCAGCTCACCATGGGGCGAAGATACGCAGTATTTT.

The chain links TRBV28 to TRBJ2-7; 9 bases map to TRBD1. Germline V CDR1 and CDR2: MDHEN, SYDVKM. CDR3 length: 16 amino acids. V trimming: 5 bases; J trimming: 2 bases; junction bases outside the gene matches: 10. The CDR3 DNA follows: TGTGCCAGCAGTCCATTCGGGACAGGGCAAACCTACGAGCAGTACTTC. Translated, it gives CASSPFGTGQTYEQYF.

This clonotype was counted many times. The chain couples TRBV29-1 to TRBJ2-3, with 10 bases lining up with TRBD2. V shed 6 bases and J 6 bases; nucleotides not matched to a gene: 12. This CDR3 is built from 15 residues. Germline CDR1 SQVTM, CDR2 ANQGSEA. CDR3 residues: CSVTGTSVGGDTQYF. The CDR3 nucleotides read TGCAGCGTAACCGGGACTAGCGTAGGGGGTGATACGCAGTATTTT.

This clonotype was seen a handful of times. The chain has TRBV6-5 and TRBJ1-2; no clear D gene. Germline CDR1 MNHEY, CDR2 SVGAGI. The CDR3 totals 14 residues. V was trimmed by 2 bases and J by 8 bases, leaving 15 bases between them. Here the CDR3 reads CASSYVPVVEGYTF. CDR3 DNA: TGTGCCAGCAGTTACGTTCCGGTAGTCGAGGGCTACACCTTC.

The gene calls are TRBV7-9 and TRBJ2-3, with 11 nucleotides matching TRBD1. The CDR3 totals 16 residues. J was trimmed by 4 bases and V by 3 bases; bases with no gene match: 6. Germline assignment: CDR1 SEHNR and CDR2 FQNEAQ (reference sequence). CDR3 DNA sequence: TGTGCCAGCAGCTTCACTCCGGGACAGGGGGCAGATACGCAGTATTTT. This translates into CASSFTPGQGADTQYF.

V usage is TRBV7-2 and J usage is TRBJ1-1; 7 bases fit TRBD1. V lost 5 bases to trimming and J lost 4 bases; unmatched junction nucleotides: 7. Germline V lookup: CDR1 SGHTA, CDR2 FQGNSA. This CDR3 is built from 14 residues. CDR3 DNA sequence: TGTGCCAGCAGCCGATTGGACAGGCCCACTGAAGCTTTCTTT. Residues: CASSRLDRPTEAFF.

Remarks on this clonotype: It may be a read error: a sequence one base away is much more abundant. The chain carries TRBV27 and TRBJ2-3; 7 bases agree with TRBD2. This CDR3 contains 14 residues. Trimming removed 6 bases from V and 6 bases from J; junction bases left unmatched: 9. Germline values: CDR1 MNHEY, CDR2 SMNVEV (reference sequence). The DNA of the CDR3 is TGTGCCAGCAGGGGGCGGGAGAGGATTGATACGCAGTATTTT. Amino acid sequence: CASRGRERIDTQYF.

Ten or more counts support this clonotype. As DNA, the CDR3 is TGCAGCGTTGAACGGGAAGAAGCGGGGTATTCAGATACGCAGTATTTT. Amino acids: CSVEREEAGYSDTQYF. This chain uses TRBV29-1 with TRBJ2-3; 7 nucleotides align to TRBD2. Trimming cost V 2 bases and J 4 bases; bases outside gene matches: 12. Looked up from germline, CDR1 is SQVTM and CDR2 is ANQGSEA. CDR3 length: 16 amino acids.

This clonotype turned up a few times. The V gene is TRBV4-3, the J gene TRBJ2-2; TRBD1 might be the D (5 bases). Germline loops: CDR1 LGHNA, CDR2 YSLEER. The CDR3 covers 17 residues. The V and J ends lost 0 bases and 0 bases respectively, with 11 bases between them. DNA for the CDR3: TGCGCCAGCAGCCAAGATAGTAGGGGTACGAACACCGGGGAGCTGTTTTTT. This codes for CASSQDSRGTNTGELFF.

This clonotype was counted at least ten times. This sequence joins TRBV6-2 or TRBV6-3 and TRBJ2-1; D might be TRBD1 or TRBD2, each matching 5 bases. V lost 6 bases and J 6 bases, leaving 12 bases between the germline ends. Germline CDR1 MNHEY, CDR2 SVGEGT. This CDR3 comprises 13 residues. In DNA, the CDR3 is TGTGCCAGCAGCCAGGGACCTATCAATGAGCAGTTCTTC. It specifies CASSQGPINEQFF.

There are a few counts of this clonotype. CDR3 region: CASSPDISAGNTIYF. The CDR3 DNA reads as TGCGCCAGCAGCCCTGATATCAGCGCTGGAAACACCATATATTTT. V usage is TRBV4-3 and J usage is TRBJ1-3; no reliable D call. CDR3 size: 15 residues. Germline V gene lookup returns CDR1 LGHNA and CDR2 YSLEER. Trimming pared 4 bases from V and 2 bases from J, leaving 12 bases between.

This clonotype came up many times. The rearrangement uses TRBV14 and TRBJ2-7; 7 nucleotides agree with TRBD1. There are 14 residues in the CDR3. With V trimmed by 4 bases and J by 5 bases, 8 bases remained unmatched. Per germline, CDR1 SGHDN and CDR2 FVKESK. The CDR3: CASSPTGFSDEQYF. As DNA, the CDR3 is TGTGCCAGCAGCCCGACAGGGTTCAGCGACGAGCAGTACTTC.

This clonotype was detected many times. The V call is TRBV7-2, the J call TRBJ2-3; D is ambiguous. Germline values: CDR1 SGHTA, CDR2 FQGNSA. The V gene lost 1 base and the J gene lost 5 bases, with 10 bases spanning the gap. The CDR3 covers 14 residues. CDR3 in DNA: TGTGCCAGCAGCTTAGTTACGGGCCAAGATACGCAGTATTTT. This encodes CASSLVTGQDTQYF.

This clonotype was observed a few times. The V call is TRBV20-1, the J call TRBJ2-1, with D unclear. Trimming pared 2 bases from V and 3 bases from J, leaving 14 bases between. This CDR3 is 15 amino acids long. From germline, CDR1 is DFQATT and CDR2 SNEGSKA (reference sequence). CDR3 DNA: TGCAGTGCTAGACCCTCGAGCGAGAACTACAATGAGCAGTTCTTC. The encoded protein is CSARPSSENYNEQFF.

As for this clonotype: A read error is possible here, since a much larger clone lies one base away. This sequence joins TRBV19 and TRBJ1-5; weak D call: TRBD1 (5 bases). The germline CDR1 and CDR2 sequences are LNHDA and SQIVND (reference sequence). This CDR3 is 15 amino acids long. V gave up 3 bases and J gave up 2 bases, with 11 bases separating them. The CDR3 DNA reads TGTGCCAGTAGTATTTCGGGAGGGGGCAATCAGCCCCAGCATTTT. Translated: CASSISGGGNQPQHF.

This sequence joins TRBV12-3 or TRBV12-4 and TRBJ1-1; no clear D gene. This CDR3 has 13 residues. Trimming removed 7 bases from V and 4 bases from J, with 13 bases in between. CDR3 residues: CASKIGRGTEAFF. DNA of the CDR3: TGTGCCAGCAAAATCGGACGAGGCACTGAAGCTTTCTTT.

This clonotype was detected ten times or more. This CDR3 reads CASTPSGSRAVTDTQYF. The CDR3 region has the DNA TGTGCCAGTACCCCTTCGGGTAGCAGAGCAGTCACAGATACGCAGTATTTT. The chain recombines TRBV19 with TRBJ2-3; D is uncertain. CDR3 length: 17 residues. The germline V gene has CDR1 LNHDA and CDR2 SQIVND (reference sequence). The ends were cut back, 7 bases at V and 2 bases at J, with 22 bases in the middle.

On this clonotype itself: An end of the junction differs from the germline gene, which may be a read error. The chain couples TRBV2 to TRBJ1-5, with a tentative D call TRBD1 (6 bases). The CDR3 length is 14 residues. CDR1 is SNHLY and CDR2 is FYNNEI in the germline V gene. DNA for the CDR3: TGTGCCAGCAGTGTTGGGGGCTCTGATCAGCCCCGGCATTTT. Amino acid sequence: CASSVGGSDQPRHF.

A remark on this clonotype: The junction differs from germline at one of its ends, possibly a read error. The V gene is TRBV12-3 or TRBV12-4, the J gene TRBJ1-5; 7 nucleotides agree with TRBD1. The CDR3 is 13 residues long. For the CDR3, the DNA is TGTGCCAGCAGCCGGGACAGCAATCAGTCCCAGCATTTT. Translated: CASSRDSNQSQHF.